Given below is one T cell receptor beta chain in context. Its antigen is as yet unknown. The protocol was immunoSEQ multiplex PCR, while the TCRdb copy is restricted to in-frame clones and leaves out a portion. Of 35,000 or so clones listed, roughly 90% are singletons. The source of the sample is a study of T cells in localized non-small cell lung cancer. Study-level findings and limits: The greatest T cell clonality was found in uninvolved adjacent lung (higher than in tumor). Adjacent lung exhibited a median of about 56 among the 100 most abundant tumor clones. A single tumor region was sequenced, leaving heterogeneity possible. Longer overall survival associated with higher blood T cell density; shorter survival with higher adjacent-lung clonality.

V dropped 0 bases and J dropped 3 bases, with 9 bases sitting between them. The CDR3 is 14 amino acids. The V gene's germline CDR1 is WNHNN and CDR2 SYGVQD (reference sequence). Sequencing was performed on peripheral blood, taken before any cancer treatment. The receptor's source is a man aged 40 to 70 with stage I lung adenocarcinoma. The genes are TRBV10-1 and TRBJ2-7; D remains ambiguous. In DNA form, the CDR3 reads TGCGCCAGCAGTGAGTCGCCAACAGACTACGAGCAGTACTTC. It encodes CASSESPTDYEQYF.